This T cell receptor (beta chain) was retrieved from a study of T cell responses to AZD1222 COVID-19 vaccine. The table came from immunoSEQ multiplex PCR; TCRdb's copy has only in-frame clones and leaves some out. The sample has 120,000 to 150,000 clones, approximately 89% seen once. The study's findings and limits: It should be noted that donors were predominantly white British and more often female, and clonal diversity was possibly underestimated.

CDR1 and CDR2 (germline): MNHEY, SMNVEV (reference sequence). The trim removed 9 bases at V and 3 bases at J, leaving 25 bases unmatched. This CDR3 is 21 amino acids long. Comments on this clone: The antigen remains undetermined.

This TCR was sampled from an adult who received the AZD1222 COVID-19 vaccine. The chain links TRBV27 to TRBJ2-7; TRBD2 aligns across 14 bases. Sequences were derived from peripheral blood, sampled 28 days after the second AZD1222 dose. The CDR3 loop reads CASHVVAPGLAGARFIYEQYF. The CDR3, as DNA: TGTGCCAGTCATGTTGTTGCTCCGGGACTAGCGGGGGCCCGGTTCATCTACGAGCAGTACTTC.